This T cell receptor (beta chain) stems from a study of T cells in Graves' hyperthyroidism and ophthalmopathy. Study-wide points: Ophthalmopathy was model-predicted a median about 7.1 months pre-onset.

The study enrolled patients aged 18 to 65 with newly diagnosed hyperthyroidism of under 2 months' duration. Exclusion of a patient resulted from uncontrolled infection, other autoimmune disease, pregnancy or lactation. Before ophthalmopathy appeared, progressors gave blood at initial hyperthyroidism diagnosis. This clonotype was recorded a few times. Its antigen remains unknown. Germline loops: CDR1 DFQATT, CDR2 SNEGSKA (reference sequence). J lost 5 bases, V lost 1 base, and 5 bases had no gene match. The CDR3 covers 15 residues. TCR beta CDR3 regions were amplified from RNA. First-round RT-PCR of the TCR CDR3 relied on the HTBI primer set. MiXCR, run by TCRdb on the multiplex PCR reads, gives a single entry per CDR3 protein. This sample has some 150,000 distinct CDR3 sequences; around 21% occur once, and the top ten carry more than 60%.

Sequencing was performed on blood. This clonotype was sampled from a woman between 45 and 65 years old with Graves' hyperthyroidism that later progressed to Graves' ophthalmopathy. This chain joins TRBV20-1 and TRBJ1-6; 7 nucleotides align to TRBD1. In nucleotides, the CDR3 is TGCAGTGCTAGAGCTGGACAGGTTGATAATTCACCCCTCCACTTT. Residues: CSARAGQVDNSPLHF.